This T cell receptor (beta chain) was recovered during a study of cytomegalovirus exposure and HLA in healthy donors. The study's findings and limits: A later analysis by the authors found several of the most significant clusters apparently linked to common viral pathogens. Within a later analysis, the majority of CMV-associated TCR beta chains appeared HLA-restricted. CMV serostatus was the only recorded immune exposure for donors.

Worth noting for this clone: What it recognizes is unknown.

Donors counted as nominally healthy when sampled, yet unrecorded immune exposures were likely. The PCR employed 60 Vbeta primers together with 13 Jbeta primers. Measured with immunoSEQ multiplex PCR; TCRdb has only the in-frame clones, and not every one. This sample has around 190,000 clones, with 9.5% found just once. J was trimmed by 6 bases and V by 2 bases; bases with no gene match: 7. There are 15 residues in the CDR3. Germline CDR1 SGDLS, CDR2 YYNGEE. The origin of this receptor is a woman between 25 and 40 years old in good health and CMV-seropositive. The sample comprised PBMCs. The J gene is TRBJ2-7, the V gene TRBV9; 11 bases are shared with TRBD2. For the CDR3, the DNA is TGTGCCAGCAGCGTGGGTTCCACTAGCGGGAGCGAGCAGTACTTC. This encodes CASSVGSTSGSEQYF.